This TCR beta chain was obtained from a study of CD8 T cells in Susac syndrome. Worth noting for this clonotype: No antigen is known for it.

A quantity of about 0.5 to 1 ug RNA underwent reverse transcription using random hexamers. TCRdb reprocessed the immunoSEQ multiplex PCR reads via MiXCR and lists one record per CDR3 protein. The sample carries roughly 200,000 distinct CDR3 sequences, around 95% recorded once. The authors carried out high-throughput sequencing of TCR beta. They applied it to CD8+ and CD4+ T cells obtained from blood. The multiple sclerosis controls were treatment-naive patients affected by stable or active relapsing-remitting disease. It was negative isolation that provided the CD8+ and CD4+ T cells, whereas TEMRA cells were enriched by FACS. Study findings and constraints: The TCR sequencing and HLA analysis in the study involved a relatively small number of individuals, as the study acknowledged.

CDR3 length: 15 amino acids. Trimming cost V 6 bases and J 2 bases; bases outside gene matches: 9. Germline V lookup: CDR1 DFQATT, CDR2 SNEGSKA (reference sequence). This TCR came from a human donor with multiple sclerosis. The specimen was CD4+ T cells from PBMCs. This chain joins TRBV20-1 and TRBJ2-5; 10 bases line up with TRBD2. Here the CDR3 reads CSATSSGGFQETQYF. In DNA, the CDR3 is TGCAGTGCAACCTCTAGCGGGGGATTTCAAGAGACCCAGTACTTC.